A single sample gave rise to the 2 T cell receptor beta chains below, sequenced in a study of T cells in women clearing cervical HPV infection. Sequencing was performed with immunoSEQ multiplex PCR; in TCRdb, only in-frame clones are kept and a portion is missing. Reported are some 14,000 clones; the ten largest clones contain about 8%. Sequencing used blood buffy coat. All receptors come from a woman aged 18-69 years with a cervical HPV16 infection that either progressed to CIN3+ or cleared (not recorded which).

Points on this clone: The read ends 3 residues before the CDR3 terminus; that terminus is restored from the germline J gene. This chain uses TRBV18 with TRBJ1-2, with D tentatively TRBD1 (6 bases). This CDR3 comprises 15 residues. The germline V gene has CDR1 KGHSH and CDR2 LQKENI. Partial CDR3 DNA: TGTGCCAGCTCACCGACAGGAGGGGCCAAAAACATC. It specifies CASSPTGGAKNI. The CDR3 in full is CASSPTGGAKNIYTF.

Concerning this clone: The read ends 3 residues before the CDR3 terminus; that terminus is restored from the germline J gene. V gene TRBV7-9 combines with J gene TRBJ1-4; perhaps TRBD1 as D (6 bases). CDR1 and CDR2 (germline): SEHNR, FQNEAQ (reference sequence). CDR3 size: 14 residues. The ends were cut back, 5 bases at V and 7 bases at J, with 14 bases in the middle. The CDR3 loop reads CASSPGQFSEKLFF. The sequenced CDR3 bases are TGTGCCAGCAGCCCTGGACAGTTCAGTGAAAAA.